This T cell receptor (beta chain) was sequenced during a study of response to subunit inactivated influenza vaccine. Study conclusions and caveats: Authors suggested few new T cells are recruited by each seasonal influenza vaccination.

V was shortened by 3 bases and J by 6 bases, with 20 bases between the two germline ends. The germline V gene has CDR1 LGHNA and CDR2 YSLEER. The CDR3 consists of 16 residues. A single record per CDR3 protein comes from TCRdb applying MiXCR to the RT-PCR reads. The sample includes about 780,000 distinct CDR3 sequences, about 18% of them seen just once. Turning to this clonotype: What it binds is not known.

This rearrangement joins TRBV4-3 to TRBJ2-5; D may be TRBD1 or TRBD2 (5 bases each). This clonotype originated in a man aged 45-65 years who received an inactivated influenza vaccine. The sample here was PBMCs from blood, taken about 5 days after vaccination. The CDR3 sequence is CASSHPGTTRLKTQYF. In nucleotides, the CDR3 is TGCGCCAGCAGCCATCCCGGGACGACCCGCCTGAAGACCCAGTACTTC.